This TCR beta chain was identified during a study of blood T cell repertoires in COVID-19. Clones were read by immunoSEQ multiplex PCR, and TCRdb kept only the in-frame ones, dropping some. The repertoire holds approximately 170,000 clones, with 65% to 85% as singletons. Cohort allocation depended upon clinical history that participants reported. V lost 0 bases to trimming and J lost 8 bases, with 20 bases between them. The CDR3 consists of 16 residues. In germline, CDR1 is SGHDT, CDR2 YYEEEE. The material sequenced was PBMCs or T cells enriched from blood (not recorded which). This receptor was taken from a woman aged 45-59 years in a cohort exposed to, infected with or recovered from COVID-19 (not recorded which). V gene TRBV5-6 combines with J gene TRBJ1-2; a possible D gene is TRBD1 (5 bases). The CDR3 nucleotides are TGTGCCAGCAGCTTGGAAGCGGAGGGGCGGAATGGCGGCTACACCTTC. Protein: CASSLEAEGRNGGYTF.